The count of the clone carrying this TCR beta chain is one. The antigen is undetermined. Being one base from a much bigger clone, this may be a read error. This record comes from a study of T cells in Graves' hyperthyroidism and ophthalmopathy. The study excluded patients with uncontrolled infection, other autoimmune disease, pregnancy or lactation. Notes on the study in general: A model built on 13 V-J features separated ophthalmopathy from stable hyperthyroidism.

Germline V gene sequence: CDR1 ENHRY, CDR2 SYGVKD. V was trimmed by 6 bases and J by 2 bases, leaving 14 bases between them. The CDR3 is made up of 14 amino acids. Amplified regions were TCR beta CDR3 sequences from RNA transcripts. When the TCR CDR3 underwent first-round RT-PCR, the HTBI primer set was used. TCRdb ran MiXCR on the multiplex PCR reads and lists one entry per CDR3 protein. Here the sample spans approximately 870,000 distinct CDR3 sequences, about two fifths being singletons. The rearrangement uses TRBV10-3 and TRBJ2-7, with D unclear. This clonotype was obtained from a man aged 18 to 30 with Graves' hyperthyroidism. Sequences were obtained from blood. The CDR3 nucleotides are TGTGCCATCAGGGATGGAAGTGGCACCTACGAGCAGTACTTC. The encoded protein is CAIRDGSGTYEQYF.